Below are 14 T cell receptor beta chains sequenced from a single sample in a study of identical twins. TCRdb independently ran MiXCR on the 5' RACE reads; one entry per CDR3 protein. Among nearly 650,000 distinct CDR3 sequences listed, roughly 7.1% were seen once. This sample also belongs to another study, concerning yellow fever vaccine responses in identical twins.

Sequencing was carried out using PBMCs. The receptors were sampled from a woman in her late teens or twenties in good health.

J is TRBJ2-3 and V is TRBV27; D is possibly TRBD2 (6 bases). V lost 2 bases, J lost 8 bases, and 23 bases lay in between. CDR3 size: 17 residues. Looked up from germline, CDR1 is MNHEY and CDR2 is SMNVEV (reference sequence). CDR3 sequence (DNA): TGTGCCAGCAGTTTAGGATTTGGGGGAGGACCCGGGGGTACGCAGTATTTT. This encodes CASSLGFGGGPGGTQYF.

Ten or more counts support this clonotype. This chain joins TRBV14 and TRBJ2-1, with 12 bases fitting TRBD2. Trimming removed 1 base from V and 3 bases from J; junction bases left unmatched: 1. The CDR3 totals 16 residues. The germline V gene has CDR1 SGHDN and CDR2 FVKESK. The CDR3 DNA reads TGTGCCAGCAGCCAAGGGACTAGCGGGAACTACAATGAGCAGTTCTTC. This gives the protein CASSQGTSGNYNEQFF.

V usage is TRBV4-2 and J usage is TRBJ2-2; D possibly corresponds to TRBD2 (5 bases). The CDR3 runs to 15 residues. The V end lost 0 bases, the J end lost 6 bases, and 11 bases lay between the germline ends. The germline V gene has CDR1 LGHNA and CDR2 YNFKEQ. The CDR3 DNA sequence: TGTGCCAGCAGCCAAGATATACAAGCGGCCGGGGAGCTGTTTTTT. This sequence encodes CASSQDIQAAGELFF.

J is TRBJ1-2 and V is TRBV19; D may be TRBD1 (6 bases). V lost 9 bases and J lost 4, with 18 bases in between. The CDR3 totals 14 residues. Germline V gives CDR1 LNHDA, CDR2 SQIVND (reference sequence). In nucleotides, the CDR3 is TGTGCCAGCCAACAGGGCTCACTGGTCTATGGCTACACCTTC. It translates to CASQQGSLVYGYTF. The variable domain in full, completed from reference TRBV19 and TRBJ1-2, reads DGGITQSPKYLFRKEGQNVTLSCEQNLNHDAMYWYRQDPGQGLRLIYYSQIVNDFQKGDIAEGYSVSREKKESFPLTVTSAQKNPTAFYLCASQQGSLVYGYTFGSGTRLTVV.

The V call is TRBV7-6, the J call TRBJ2-7, with 8 bases identical to TRBD1. This CDR3 comprises 13 residues. J was trimmed by 3 bases and V by 5 bases; bases with no gene match: 3. CDR1 SGHVS and CDR2 FNYEAQ come from the germline V gene. CDR3 sequence (DNA): TGTGCCAGCAGCAGGACAGGGAACTACGAGCAGTACTTC. Translation gives CASSRTGNYEQYF.

In its sample, this clonotype was seen a few times. The J gene is TRBJ2-3, the V gene TRBV6-1, with D possibly TRBD1 on 5 matching bases. The CDR3 contains 14 residues. Germline V lookup: CDR1 MNHNS, CDR2 SASEGT. Between the trimmed V and J ends, which lost 8 bases and 6 bases, there was a span of 18 bases. CDR3: CASQDRKGADTQYF. The DNA for the CDR3 is TGTGCCAGCCAAGACAGAAAAGGCGCGGATACGCAGTATTTT.

The V gene is TRBV10-3, the J gene TRBJ1-4; TRBD1 is a possible D gene (6 bases). The CDR3 is made up of 13 amino acids. Germline V gives CDR1 ENHRY, CDR2 SYGVKD. V was cut by 3 bases and J by 7 bases, with 9 bases left in between. The CDR3 region is CAISDRGGEKLFF. In DNA form, the CDR3 reads TGTGCCATCAGTGACAGGGGAGGTGAAAAACTGTTTTTT.

This clonotype was seen ten or more times. The chain carries TRBV5-6 and TRBJ1-4, with D maybe TRBD1 (5 bases). Germline loops: CDR1 SGHDT, CDR2 YYEEEE. V shed 4 bases and J shed 2 bases, with 12 bases lying between them. The CDR3 has 15 residues. The CDR3 loop reads CASSPVWGTNEKLFF. The CDR3 DNA is TGTGCCAGCAGCCCAGTGTGGGGGACTAATGAAAAACTGTTTTTT.

This clonotype was seen ten or more times. Compared with germline, one end of the junction differs, possibly owing to a read error. This chain uses TRBV5-1 with TRBJ2-1; 9 bases are a match to TRBD1. The V gene's germline CDR1 is SGHRS and CDR2 YFSETQ. The CDR3 runs to 13 residues. For the CDR3, the DNA is TGCGCCAGCAGCTTGGATGGACAGGGGCCCACGGTCTTC. It translates to CASSLDGQGPTVF. Together with reference TRBV5-1 and TRBJ2-1, the CDR3 gives the full variable domain: KAGVTQTPRYLIKTRGQQVTLSCSPISGHRSVSWYQQTPGQGLQFLFEYFSETQRNKGNFPGRFSGRQFSNSRSEMNVSTLELGDSALYLCASSLDGQGPTVFGPGTRLTVL.

About this clonotype itself: The junction departs from germline at one end; a sequencing error may be responsible. The chain employs TRBV20-1 and TRBJ1-2; D is possibly TRBD1 (5 bases). Germline V gives CDR1 DFQATT, CDR2 SNEGSKA (reference sequence). CDR3 length: 15 residues. This chain's CDR3 is CCAPPGFSANYGYTF. In DNA, the CDR3 is TGCTGTGCTCCCCCAGGGTTCTCGGCTAACTATGGCTACACCTTC.

This clonotype was found many times. For the CDR3, the DNA is TGTGCCAGTTCATCACAGGGAGACATCGGAAACACCATATATTTT. This translates into CASSSQGDIGNTIYF. The V gene is TRBV28, the J gene TRBJ1-3; TRBD1 might be the D (6 bases). CDR3 size: 15 residues. Germline CDR1 reads MDHEN; CDR2 reads SYDVKM. V was pared by 9 bases and J by 4 bases, with 19 bases between.

This clonotype was recorded at least ten times. The chain combines TRBV5-1 with TRBJ2-1; tentative D call: TRBD2 (5 bases). CDR1 SGHRS and CDR2 YFSETQ come from the germline V gene. CDR3 length: 16 amino acids. V lost 0 bases and J 0 bases, leaving 10 bases between the germline ends. The CDR3 spells CASSLGTGSSYNEQFF. DNA of the CDR3: TGCGCCAGCAGCTTGGGGACTGGAAGCTCCTACAATGAGCAGTTCTTC.

This clonotype was observed a few times. The V gene is TRBV10-3, the J gene TRBJ2-7, with TRBD2 matching 14 bases. The CDR3 runs to 16 residues. The germline CDR1 and CDR2 sequences are ENHRY and SYGVKD. With 6 bases clipped from V and 6 bases from J, the junction kept 10 bases outside the gene matches. Written as DNA, the CDR3 is TGTGCCATCAGGGGGACTAGCGGGAGTTCAGAGAGCGAGCAGTACTTC. Amino acids: CAIRGTSGSSESEQYF.

The chain uses TRBV7-2 and TRBJ2-7; D possibly matches TRBD1 or TRBD2 (5 bases each). Germline loops: CDR1 SGHTA, CDR2 FQGNSA. The V end lost 1 base, the J end lost 0 bases, and 13 bases lay between the germline ends. This CDR3 contains 16 residues. This CDR3 reads CASSLVNSGSSYEQYF. CDR3 DNA sequence: TGTGCCAGCAGCTTAGTCAATTCAGGGAGCTCCTACGAGCAGTACTTC.